The rows below give T cell receptor beta chains drawn from one sample of a study of vaccination effects on CD4 cells after COVID-19. These receptors are not linked to any known antigen. This table comes from immunoSEQ multiplex PCR, and its TCRdb copy is limited to in-frame clones, with some not included. Seen here are roughly 70,000 clones, around three quarters observed once, and the top ten hold approximately 0.9%. Here the sequenced sample was CD4+ T cells from PBMCs cultured with HCoV-OC43 spike peptides, taken after COVID-19 vaccination. These receptors all come from a human donor who received a COVID-19 vaccine. Each CDR3 is given with its conserved first and last residue. Fields, in order: J gene, V gene, D gene, CDR3 protein. The D gene is left open where the match is weak.

>TRBJ1-2|TRBV5-1|-
CASSLSGGWTF
>TRBJ1-1|TRBV28|-
CASNQGGGTEAFF
>TRBJ1-6|TRBV7-2|-
CASSLFRRGTDNSPLHF
>TRBJ1-6|TRBV5-4|-
CASRVWGDSPLHF
>TRBJ1-6|TRBV6-2/TRBV6-3|-
CASSWTTGGGSPLHF
>TRBJ2-5|TRBV7-3|-
CASSLTYQETQYF
>TRBJ1-1|TRBV10-3|-
CAISDQNTEAFF
>TRBJ1-1|TRBV5-1|-
CASSLALNTEAFF
>TRBJ2-5|TRBV30|TRBD1
CAWNRIQGASETQYF
>TRBJ1-2|TRBV6-5|-
CASSYEGYPGDGYTF
>TRBJ1-1|TRBV3-1/TRBV3-2|-
CASSQGDENTEAFF
>TRBJ2-4|TRBV7-9|-
CASSLSISLAKNIQYF
>TRBJ1-5|TRBV5-5|-
CASSLGGTNSNQPQHF
>TRBJ2-1|TRBV10-1|TRBD2
CASSEETSGVNEQFF
>TRBJ2-5|TRBV5-4|TRBD2
CASSPGTSGGLSETQYF
>TRBJ2-5|TRBV27|TRBD2
CASSLPSGGYQETQYF
>TRBJ2-3|TRBV2|-
CASRFWTGGSDTQYF
>TRBJ2-2|TRBV29-1|-
CSVDPGTTGELFF
>TRBJ1-2|TRBV6-1|-
CASSETGYGYTF
>TRBJ1-2|TRBV12-3/TRBV12-4|-
CASSDPMGGYTF
>TRBJ2-3|TRBV29-1|TRBD1
CSAGTGQEDTQYF
>TRBJ1-1|TRBV5-6|-
CASSPAVNTEAFF
>TRBJ2-3|TRBV7-2|-
CASSLIRGGGTDTQYF
>TRBJ1-2|TRBV7-2|-
CASRPGAAYGYTF
>TRBJ1-2|TRBV29-1|-
CSVVRDNYGYTF
>TRBJ1-5|TRBV7-2|-
CASSFQSGFNQPQHF
>TRBJ2-2|TRBV14|-
CASSPRGGGDTGELFF
>TRBJ2-2|TRBV3-1/TRBV3-2|-
CASSQEISGELFF
>TRBJ2-4|TRBV3-1/TRBV3-2|TRBD1
CASSRQGAVAKNIQYF
>TRBJ1-4|TRBV28|TRBD1
CASSLRGQPNEKLFF
>TRBJ1-5|TRBV18|-
CASSPLGHSNQPQHF
>TRBJ1-5|TRBV2|TRBD1
CASNPDRGRYQPQHF
>TRBJ2-5|TRBV7-9|-
CASSLATGQETQYF
>TRBJ1-2|TRBV6-2/TRBV6-3|TRBD1
CASSYSGTGGISNYGYTF